The 10 T cell receptor beta chains given below trace back to one sample, sequenced in a study of cytotoxic CD8 clonotypes in ibrutinib-treated CLL. Data came from immunoSEQ multiplex PCR; TCRdb stores just in-frame clones and leaves some out. The data hold around 60,000 clones, with 57% observed a single time. Sequencing was performed on PBMCs, taken after 12 months of ibrutinib treatment. These receptors came from a human donor with chronic lymphocytic leukemia.

The chain is built from TRBV28 and TRBJ2-2; D is unresolved. The germline V and J ends were trimmed by 6 bases and 6 bases, with 5 bases remaining between them. The germline CDR1 and CDR2 sequences are MDHEN and SYDVKM. The CDR3 has 11 residues. CDR3 in amino acids: CASSHPGELFF. DNA of the CDR3: TGTGCCAGCAGCCATCCCGGGGAGCTGTTTTTT. The variable domain in full, with the rest retrieved from reference TRBV28 and TRBJ2-2, is DVKVTQSSRYLVKRTGEKVFLECVQDMDHENMFWYRQDPGLGLRLIYFSYDVKMKEKGDIPEGYSVSREKKERFSLILESASTNQTSMYLCASSHPGELFFGEGSRLTVL.

The chain has TRBV5-1 and TRBJ2-3, with D uncertain. V was shortened by 2 bases and J by 2 bases, with 3 bases between the two germline ends. The germline V gene encodes CDR1 SGHRS and CDR2 YFSETQ. There are 12 residues in the CDR3. The CDR3 DNA follows: TGCGCCAGCAGCTTCGCCACAGATACGCAGTATTTT. Its translation: CASSFATDTQYF.

The rearrangement joins TRBV7-9 to TRBJ1-1; D uncertain. Trimming removed 2 bases from V and 10 bases from J, with 17 bases in between. Germline V gene sequence: CDR1 SEHNR, CDR2 FQNEAQ (reference sequence). This CDR3 contains 14 residues. The CDR3 region has the DNA TGTGCCAGCAGCTTAAGCCGGGGTATGCGGGGAGCTTTCTTT. Translation: CASSLSRGMRGAFF.

The V call is TRBV28, the J call TRBJ2-4; D possibly corresponds to TRBD2 (5 bases). V dropped 5 bases and J dropped 13 bases, with 18 bases sitting between them. This CDR3 has 13 amino acids. Germline loops: CDR1 MDHEN, CDR2 SYDVKM. The CDR3 here is CASSPSLASYQYF. The CDR3 nucleotides read TGTGCCAGCAGTCCTAGTTTGGCTAGCTACCAGTACTTC.

There are a few counts of this clone. J is TRBJ1-6 and V is TRBV5-6; D ambiguous. There are 13 residues in the CDR3. Between the trimmed V and J ends, which lost 0 bases and 8 bases, there was a span of 6 bases. CDR1 SGHDT and CDR2 YYEEEE come from the germline V gene. As DNA, the CDR3 is TGTGCCAGCAGCTTGGATGATGATTCACCCCTCCACTTT. Protein: CASSLDDDSPLHF. Combining the CDR3 with reference TRBV5-6 and TRBJ1-6 gives the whole variable domain DAGVTQSPTHLIKTRGQQVTLRCSPKSGHDTVSWYQQALGQGPQFIFQYYEEEERQRGNFPDRFSGHQFPNYSSELNVNALLLGDSALYLCASSLDDDSPLHFGNGTRLTVT.

The gene calls are TRBV7-6 and TRBJ2-5; D ambiguous. V was pared by 7 bases and J by 0 bases, with 12 bases between. CDR1 and CDR2 from the germline V gene are SGHVS and FNYEAQ. The CDR3 consists of 14 residues. The CDR3: CASTFSGYQETQYF. CDR3 bases: TGTGCCAGCACCTTTTCGGGTTACCAAGAGACCCAGTACTTC. The full variable domain, its missing parts supplied by reference TRBV7-6 and TRBJ2-5, is GAGVSQSPRYKVTKRGQDVALRCDPISGHVSLYWYRQALGQGPEFLTYFNYEAQQDKSGLPNDRFSAERPEGSISTLTIQRTEQRDSAMYRCASTFSGYQETQYFGPGTRLLVL.

This clone has only a few counts. The chain recombines TRBV28 with TRBJ2-2; D may be TRBD1 or TRBD2 (5 bases each). Germline V gene sequence: CDR1 MDHEN, CDR2 SYDVKM. Trimming shortened V by 6 bases and J by 6 bases, and 17 bases separated the two germline ends. CDR3 length: 15 residues. Here the CDR3 DNA reads TGTGCCAGCAGCTTCGCAGGCCGGGGCGCCGGGGAGCTGTTTTTT. This encodes CASSFAGRGAGELFF. Complete variable domain (other parts from reference TRBV28 and TRBJ2-2): DVKVTQSSRYLVKRTGEKVFLECVQDMDHENMFWYRQDPGLGLRLIYFSYDVKMKEKGDIPEGYSVSREKKERFSLILESASTNQTSMYLCASSFAGRGAGELFFGEGSRLTVL.

This clone appeared many times. Here the CDR3 reads CASSLGDLSYEQYF. The CDR3 DNA is TGTGCCAGCAGTTTGGGGGACTTATCCTACGAGCAGTACTTC. The chain joins TRBV6-5 to TRBJ2-7; D is perhaps TRBD2 (6 bases). The V end was cut by 4 bases, the J end by 1 base, with 11 bases between. The germline V gene has CDR1 MNHEY and CDR2 SVGAGI. The CDR3 runs 14 residues.

This clone has ten or more counts. This chain joins TRBV6-5 and TRBJ2-2, with TRBD2 identical over 10 bases. Trimming cost V 3 bases and J 5 bases; bases outside gene matches: 3. This CDR3 contains 15 residues. Germline CDR1 is MNHEY and CDR2 is SVGAGI. As DNA, the CDR3 is TGTGCCAGCAGTTATAGCGGGAGGCCGACCGGGGAGCTGTTTTTT. It translates to CASSYSGRPTGELFF.

This clone was counted ten times or more. This chain connects TRBV6-6 to TRBJ1-1; 7 bases fit TRBD1. Per the germline V gene, CDR1 is MNHNY and CDR2 is SVGAGI (reference sequence). V shed 7 bases and J 4 bases; nucleotides not matched to a gene: 6. The CDR3 sequence is 13 residues long. CDR3 sequence (DNA): TGTGCCAGCACCCAGACAGGGTCCACTGAAGCTTTCTTT. It encodes CASTQTGSTEAFF.